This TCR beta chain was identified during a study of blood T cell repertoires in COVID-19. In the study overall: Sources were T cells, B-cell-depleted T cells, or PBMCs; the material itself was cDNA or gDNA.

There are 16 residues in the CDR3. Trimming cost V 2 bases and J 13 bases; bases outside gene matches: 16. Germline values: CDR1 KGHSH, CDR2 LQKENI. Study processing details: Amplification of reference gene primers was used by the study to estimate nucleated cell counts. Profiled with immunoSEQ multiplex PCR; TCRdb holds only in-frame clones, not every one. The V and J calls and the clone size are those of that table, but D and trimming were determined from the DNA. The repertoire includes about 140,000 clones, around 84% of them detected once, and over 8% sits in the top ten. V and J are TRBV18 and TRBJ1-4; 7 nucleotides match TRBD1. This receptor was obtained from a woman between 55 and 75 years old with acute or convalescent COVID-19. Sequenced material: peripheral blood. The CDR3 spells CASSPSSMGRGELLFF. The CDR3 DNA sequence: TGTGCCAGCTCACCATCCTCGATGGGCAGGGGGGAGTTACTGTTTTTT.